Listed below are T cell receptor beta chains from one sample, sequenced in a study of blood T cell repertoires in COVID-19. TCRdb's table, derived via immunoSEQ multiplex PCR, lists solely in-frame clones and lacks some. Of about 150,000 clones in the sample, roughly 80% were seen once. What was sequenced was peripheral blood. The receptor source for this set is a man between 50 and 59 years old with active or convalescent COVID-19. Both conserved end residues are part of each CDR3.

v_call,j_call,cdr3_length,cdr3_aa
TRBV27,TRBJ2-2,16,CASSLDATGTSGELFF
TRBV24-1,TRBJ1-1,15,CATSDGDWMNTEAFF
TRBV2,TRBJ2-7,15,CASMGGSDGSYEQYF
TRBV18,TRBJ2-7,17,CASSPLPLSPSSYEQYF
TRBV7-8,TRBJ1-1,16,CASSLAIQGWNTEAFF
TRBV7-8,TRBJ1-5,13,CASSLRQGQPQHF
TRBV11-2,TRBJ2-5,14,CASSPGGGQETQYF
TRBV7-8,TRBJ1-4,17,CASSLAHRFRGGEKLFF
TRBV30,TRBJ1-1,16,CAWSDPAVPAGTEAFF
TRBV30,TRBJ1-4,16,CAWSPKGAGTNEKLFF